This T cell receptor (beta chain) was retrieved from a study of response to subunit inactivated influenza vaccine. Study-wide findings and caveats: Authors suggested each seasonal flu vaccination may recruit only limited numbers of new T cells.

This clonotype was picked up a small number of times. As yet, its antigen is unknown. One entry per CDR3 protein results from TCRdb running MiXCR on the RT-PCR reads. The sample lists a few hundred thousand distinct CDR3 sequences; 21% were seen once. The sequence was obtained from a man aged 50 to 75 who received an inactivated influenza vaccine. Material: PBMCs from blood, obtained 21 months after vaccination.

The CDR3: CASSIVGPRRTEAFF. CDR3 sequence (DNA): TGTGCCAGTAGTATAGTGGGACCCCGGCGGACTGAAGCTTTCTTT. This chain connects TRBV19 to TRBJ1-1; weak D call: TRBD1 (5 bases). The CDR3 is 15 amino acids. Per germline, CDR1 LNHDA and CDR2 SQIVND (reference sequence). The V end was cut by 1 base, the J end by 5 bases, with 14 bases between. Complete variable domain (other parts from reference TRBV19 and TRBJ1-1): DGGITQSPKYLFRKEGQNVTLSCEQNLNHDAMYWYRQDPGQGLRLIYYSQIVNDFQKGDIAEGYSVSREKKESFPLTVTSAQKNPTAFYLCASSIVGPRRTEAFFGQGTRLTVV.